This TCR beta chain is drawn from a study of blood T cell repertoires in COVID-19. About the study: PBMCs, B-cell-depleted T cells, or T cells provided the cDNA or gDNA that made up the material.

Per the study methods: Reference gene primer amplification gave estimated nucleated cell counts. Sequencing was performed with immunoSEQ multiplex PCR; in TCRdb, only in-frame clones are kept and a portion is missing. V and J calls and clone size come straight from that table; D and trimming were deduced from the DNA. The sample has more than 130,000 clones, under 85% seen once; the top ten hold under 9.5%. The CDR3 has 15 residues. Trimming took off 4 bases at V and 5 bases at J, with 17 bases between the two ends. CDR1 is MNHEY and CDR2 is SVGAGI in the germline V gene. The rearrangement joins TRBV6-5 to TRBJ1-2; D is unclear. This sequence was found in a woman of 80 years or more in a cohort sampled during active or convalescent COVID-19. Material: peripheral blood. The CDR3 reads CASSLDRGNSYGYTF. CDR3 DNA: TGTGCCAGCAGTTTGGATCGGGGAAATAGTTATGGCTACACCTTC.